This T cell receptor (beta chain) was captured by sequencing in a study of blood T cell repertoires in COVID-19. The CDR3 extends over 18 amino acids. The V gene's germline CDR1 is SQVTM and CDR2 ANQGSEA. The J segment lost 0 bases and the V segment lost 4 bases, leaving 15 bases of the junction unmatched. Repertoires were generated with immunoSEQ multiplex PCR, while TCRdb's copy carries only in-frame clones and drops some. The sample lists some 400,000 clones; around 87% were seen once. The age range of participants was about 18 to 89 years, with residence in approximately 25 US areas. Cohort placement rested on clinical history that participants reported themselves. Cohort 3 recovery required two negative PCRs, clearance, or symptom resolution.

Specimen: PBMCs or T cells enriched from blood (not recorded which). The rearrangement links TRBV29-1 to TRBJ1-3, with TRBD1 identical over 7 bases. The sequence was obtained from a man aged 25 to 40 who had recovered from COVID-19. CDR3 nucleotide sequence: TGCAGCGTTGCTCAGGGGGGCAAAGTACTTAGCTCTGGAAACACCATATATTTT. Translation gives CSVAQGGKVLSSGNTIYF.